This is a list of T cell receptor beta chains from one sample in a study of T cells in Graves' hyperthyroidism and ophthalmopathy. Via MiXCR, TCRdb re-called the multiplex PCR reads, giving one row per CDR3 protein. The table shows fewer than 450,000 distinct CDR3 sequences, with about a sixth occurring only once. Sequencing was done on a sample of blood. The origin of the receptors is a woman in her 30s with Graves' hyperthyroidism that later progressed to Graves' ophthalmopathy. The CDR3 runs from the conserved cysteine through the conserved F or W. The D gene is left open where the match is weak. Rows give clone size only sometimes, using once, few, many, or a class for an expanded clone.

D,size,J,V,DNA,CDR3
-,few,TRBJ1-5,TRBV6-1,TGTGCCAGCAGTGACCCAGGGGAGCCCCAGCATTTT,CASSDPGEPQHF
-,-,TRBJ2-7,TRBV11-2,TGTGCCAGCAGCTTAAATCCAGGGGCGGGAGCGTACGAGCAGTACTTC,CASSLNPGAGAYEQYF
TRBD1,many,TRBJ1-5,TRBV3-1,TGTGCCAGCAGCCAAGGGGGGACAGGGCGGACAGGCCAGCCCCAGCATTTT,CASSQGGTGRTGQPQHF
TRBD2,few,TRBJ2-3,TRBV18,TGTGCCAGCTCACCAGAGAAGGCGGGAGGCACAGATACGCAGTATTTT,CASSPEKAGGTDTQYF
-,many,TRBJ2-3,TRBV29-1,TGCAGCGTTGAAGGACAGAGCACAGATACGCAGTATTTT,CSVEGQSTDTQYF
-,few,TRBJ1-5,TRBV19,TGTGCCAGTACCAAAACTACAGGTCGCAATCAGCCCCAGCATTTT,CASTKTTGRNQPQHF
TRBD2,many,TRBJ2-1,TRBV2,TGTGCCAGCCTTGGACTAGCGGGAGGAGGGAGCTCCTACAATGAGCAGTTCTTC,CASLGLAGGGSSYNEQFF
-,few,TRBJ1-4,TRBV12-5,TGTGCTAGTGGTTTGCCCATCAAAGTACGTGGCGAAAAACTGTTTTTT,CASGLPIKVRGEKLFF
TRBD1,many,TRBJ2-3,TRBV2,TGTGCCAGCACCGGGGACAGGGTTCAATATACGCAGTATTTT,CASTGDRVQYTQYF
-,many,TRBJ1-6,TRBV30,TGTGCCTGGAGTGTAGAGGCTCATCTACCCCTCCACTTT,CAWSVEAHLPLHF
-,-,TRBJ2-5,TRBV24-1,TGTGCCACCAGTGACCGCTACCGCGAGACCCAGTACTTC,CATSDRYRETQYF
-,-,TRBJ2-1,TRBV15,TGTGCCACCAGCAGAGATCTGGCAGTCTACAATGAGCAGTTCTTC,CATSRDLAVYNEQFF
TRBD1,-,TRBJ2-3,TRBV24-1,TGTGCCACCAGTGATCCCCGGACAGGGTCCACAGATACGCAGTATTTT,CATSDPRTGSTDTQYF
-,few,TRBJ1-3,TRBV27,TGTGCCAGCAGTTTATCGGGGGGGCCGGGAAACACCATATATTTT,CASSLSGGPGNTIYF
-,many,TRBJ2-3,TRBV20-1,TGCAGTGCTAGAGGTACAGATACGCAGTATTTT,CSARGTDTQYF
TRBD2,many,TRBJ2-3,TRBV12-3/TRBV12-4,TGTGCCAGCAGGAGGATCGGACTAGCGGGGAGCACAGATACGCAGTATTTT,CASRRIGLAGSTDTQYF
-,-,TRBJ1-2,TRBV29-1,TGCAGCGTTGAATGCGTGGACGGGGGGCCTGGGGGCTATGGCTACACCTTC,CSVECVDGGPGGYGYTF
TRBD2,many,TRBJ2-1,TRBV28,TGTGCCAGCAGTTCCCCGGGAGCGGGAATTGACAATGAGCAGTTCTTC,CASSSPGAGIDNEQFF
TRBD2,-,TRBJ2-3,TRBV29-1,TGCAGCGTTGTACCCGGGCAGCGGGGGCCCATCCTCACAGATACGCAGTATTTT,CSVVPGQRGPILTDTQYF
-,few,TRBJ2-5,TRBV7-3,TGTGCTAGCAGCCTCGGGATGAACCAAGAGACCCAGTACTTC,CASSLGMNQETQYF
-,-,TRBJ1-5,TRBV20-1,TGCAGTGCTAGTGAAGGCAATCAGCCCCAGCATTTT,CSASEGNQPQHF
-,-,TRBJ2-1,TRBV20-1,TGCAGTGCTAGAGACGTAACGGGAGATCTAGAGGGACGCAATGAGCAGTTCTTC,CSARDVTGDLEGRNEQFF
TRBD1,-,TRBJ2-7,TRBV2,TGTGCCAGCAGCAGGTCACAGGGGGCGGGAGAGCAGTACTTC,CASSRSQGAGEQYF
-,many,TRBJ1-1,TRBV15,TGTGCCACCAGCAGAGATGTAAAGAAGAACACTGAAGCTTTCTTT,CATSRDVKKNTEAFF
-,many,TRBJ1-5,TRBV28,TGTGCCAGCAGTCACAGGGAGGGTTTCAGCAATCAGCCCCAGCATTTT,CASSHREGFSNQPQHF
-,few,TRBJ2-7,TRBV28,TGTGCCAGCAGTTTAATTTTGGACTACGAGCAGTACTTC,CASSLILDYEQYF
TRBD2,many,TRBJ2-1,TRBV11-2,TGTGCCAGCACGGCGGGAGTCTATGAGCAGTTCTTC,CASTAGVYEQFF
-,-,TRBJ1-1,TRBV20-1,TGCAGTGCCACAAGCGCAACAGGGCTGATCACTGATGCTTTCTTT,CSATSATGLITDAFF
TRBD2,many,TRBJ2-7,TRBV11-2,TGTGCCAGCAGCTTTGACGGCCTAGCGGAGGTCTACGAGCAGTACTTC,CASSFDGLAEVYEQYF
-,-,TRBJ2-3,TRBV4-1,TGCGCCAGCAGCCACCCCCGGACACGGGTCACAGATACGCAGTATTTT,CASSHPRTRVTDTQYF
-,many,TRBJ1-2,TRBV28,TGTGCCAGCAGTGCCCGATACCTTAATATCTATGGCTACACCTTC,CASSARYLNIYGYTF
TRBD1,many,TRBJ2-5,TRBV6-5,TGTGCCAGCAGTTACGTCCGGGACAGCATAGAGACCCAGTACTTC,CASSYVRDSIETQYF
-,once,TRBJ1-5,TRBV6-5,TGTGTCAGCAGTAACGAGGGATTAAATCAGACCCAGCATTTT,CVSSNEGLNQTQHF